This TCR beta chain was sequenced for a study of EBV T-cell therapy then PD-1 blockade in nasopharyngeal carcinoma. Concerning this clone: Its antigen remains unidentified.

In germline, CDR1 is SGHDT, CDR2 YYEEEE. This CDR3 comprises 15 residues. Trimming removed 7 bases at V and 4 bases at J, with 21 bases between. Time point specified: 266 days after commencement of treatment, after nivolumab therapy. As for treatment: AdE1-LMPpoly-expanded autologous EBV-specific T-cell therapy followed by anti-PD-1 nivolumab. Produced via immunoSEQ multiplex PCR; TCRdb's table is partial and in-frame only. Among about 20,000 clones listed, about 86% were seen once. The starting material was CD8+ T cells from blood, obtained around day 260 from a patient whose treatment included autologous EBV-specific T cells and nivolumab. The sequence was collected from a man in his forties or fifties with nasopharyngeal carcinoma. V is TRBV5-6 and J is TRBJ2-7; D gene uncertain. The CDR3 DNA sequence: TGTGCCAGCGGCCCTAAGGTGGCGAATTGGTACGAGCAGTACTTC. Translating it yields CASGPKVANWYEQYF.